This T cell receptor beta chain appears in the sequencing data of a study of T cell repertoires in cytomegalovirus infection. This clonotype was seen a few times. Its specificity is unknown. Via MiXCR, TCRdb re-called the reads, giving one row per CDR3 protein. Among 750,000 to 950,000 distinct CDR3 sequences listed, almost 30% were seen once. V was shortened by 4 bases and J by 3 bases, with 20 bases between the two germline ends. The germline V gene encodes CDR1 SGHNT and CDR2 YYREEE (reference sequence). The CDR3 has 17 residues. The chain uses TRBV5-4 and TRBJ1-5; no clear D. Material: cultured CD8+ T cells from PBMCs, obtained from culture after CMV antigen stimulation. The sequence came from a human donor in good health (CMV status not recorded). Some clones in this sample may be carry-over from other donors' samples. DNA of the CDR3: TGTGCCAGCAGCGCTACAGAGATATACCATTTCAATCAGCCCCAGCATTTT. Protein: CASSATEIYHFNQPQHF.